This T cell receptor beta chain comes out of a study of neoadjuvant nivolumab and ipilimumab in lung cancer. Findings and limits, study-wide: TCR clonality did not significantly correlate with pathologic tumor regression. Higher pretherapy blood TCR richness went with higher resected-tumor richness. TCR sequencing covered a small number of samples.

Data came from immunoSEQ multiplex PCR; TCRdb stores just in-frame clones and leaves some out. The table has 30,000 to 35,000 clones, just over 90% seen once. Points on this clone: Its cognate antigen is unknown.

V was clipped by 2 bases and J by 2 bases, with 10 bases between them. Looked up from germline, CDR1 is SNHLY and CDR2 is FYNNEI. This CDR3 contains 15 residues. The chain couples TRBV2 to TRBJ1-5; D not certain. Sequences were derived from peripheral blood, sampled after neoadjuvant nivolumab, alone or with ipilimumab, at or shortly before surgery. The receptor was derived from an adult with non-small cell lung cancer. CDR3 sequence (DNA): TGTGCCAGCAGTGAAACGGTTACGGGCAATCAGCCCCAGCATTTT. It encodes CASSETVTGNQPQHF.